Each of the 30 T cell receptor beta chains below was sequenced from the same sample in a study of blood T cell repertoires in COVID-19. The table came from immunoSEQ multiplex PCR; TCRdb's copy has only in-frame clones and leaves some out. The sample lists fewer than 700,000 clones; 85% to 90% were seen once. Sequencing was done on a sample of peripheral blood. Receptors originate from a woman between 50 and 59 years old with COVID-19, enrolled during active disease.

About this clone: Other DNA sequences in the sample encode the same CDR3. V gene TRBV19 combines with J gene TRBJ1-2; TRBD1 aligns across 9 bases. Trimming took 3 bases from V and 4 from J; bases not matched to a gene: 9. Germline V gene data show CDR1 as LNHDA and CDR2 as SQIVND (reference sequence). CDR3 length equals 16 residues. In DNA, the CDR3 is TGTGCCAGTAGTATCGGGACAGGGCGAGGCCCCTATGGCTACACCTTC. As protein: CASSIGTGRGPYGYTF.

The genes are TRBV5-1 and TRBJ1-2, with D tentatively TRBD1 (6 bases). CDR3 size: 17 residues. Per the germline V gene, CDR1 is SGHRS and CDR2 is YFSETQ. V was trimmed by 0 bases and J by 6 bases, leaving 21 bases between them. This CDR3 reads CASSLEGRQGLRNGYTF. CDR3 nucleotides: TGCGCCAGCAGCTTGGAAGGGCGGCAGGGGCTTCGGAATGGCTACACCTTC.

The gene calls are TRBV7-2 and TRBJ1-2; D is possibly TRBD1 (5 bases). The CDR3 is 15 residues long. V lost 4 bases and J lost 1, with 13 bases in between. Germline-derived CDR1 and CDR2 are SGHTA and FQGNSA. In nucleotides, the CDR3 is TGTGCCAGCAGCTCGATGACAGAAGTTAACTATGGCTACACCTTC. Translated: CASSSMTEVNYGYTF.

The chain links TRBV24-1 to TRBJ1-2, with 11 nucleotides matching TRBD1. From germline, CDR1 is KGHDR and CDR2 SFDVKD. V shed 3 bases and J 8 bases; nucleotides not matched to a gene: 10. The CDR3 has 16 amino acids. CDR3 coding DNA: TGTGCCACCAGTGATCCTGGGACAGGGGGGACAGAAGGCTACACCTTC. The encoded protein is CATSDPGTGGTEGYTF.

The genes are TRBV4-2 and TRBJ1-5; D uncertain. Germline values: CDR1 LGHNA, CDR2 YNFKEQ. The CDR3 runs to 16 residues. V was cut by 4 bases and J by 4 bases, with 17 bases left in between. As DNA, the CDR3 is TGTGCCAGCAGCCTCCCGGGATCCCCGGGGAATCAGCCCCAGCATTTT. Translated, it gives CASSLPGSPGNQPQHF.

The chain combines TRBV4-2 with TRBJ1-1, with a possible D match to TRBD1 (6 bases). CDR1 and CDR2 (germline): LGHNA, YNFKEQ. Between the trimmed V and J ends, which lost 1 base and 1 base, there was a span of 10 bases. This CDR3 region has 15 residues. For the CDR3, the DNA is TGTGCCAGCAGCCAAGGGGTAGGGGGGAACACTGAAGCTTTCTTT. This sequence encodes CASSQGVGGNTEAFF.

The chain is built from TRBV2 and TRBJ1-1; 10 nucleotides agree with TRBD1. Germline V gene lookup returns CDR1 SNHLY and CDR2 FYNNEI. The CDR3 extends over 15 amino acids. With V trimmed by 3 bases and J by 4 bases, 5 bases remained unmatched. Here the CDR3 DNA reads TGTGCCAGCAGTGATAGGGGGGACAGGGGCACTGAAGCTTTCTTT. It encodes CASSDRGDRGTEAFF.

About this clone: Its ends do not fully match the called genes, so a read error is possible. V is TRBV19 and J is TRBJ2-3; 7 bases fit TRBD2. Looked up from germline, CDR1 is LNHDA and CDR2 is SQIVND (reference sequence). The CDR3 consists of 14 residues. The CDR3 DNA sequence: TGTGCCAGTAGTCCTTACACCGGGACTAACGTCCAAGCTTTT. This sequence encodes CASSPYTGTNVQAF.

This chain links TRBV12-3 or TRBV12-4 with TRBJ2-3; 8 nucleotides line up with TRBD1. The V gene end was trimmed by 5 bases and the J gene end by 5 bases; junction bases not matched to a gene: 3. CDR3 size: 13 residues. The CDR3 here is CASSPDRGDTQYF. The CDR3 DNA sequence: TGTGCCAGCAGTCCCGACAGGGGAGATACGCAGTATTTT.

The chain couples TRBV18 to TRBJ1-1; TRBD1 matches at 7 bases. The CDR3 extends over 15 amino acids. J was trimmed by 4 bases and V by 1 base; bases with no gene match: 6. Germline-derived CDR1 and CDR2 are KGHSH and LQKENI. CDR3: CASSPLLQGGTEAFF. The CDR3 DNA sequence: TGTGCCAGCTCACCACTTCTTCAGGGGGGCACTGAAGCTTTCTTT.

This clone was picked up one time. Here the CDR3 reads CASSVGTGMAGELFF. CDR3 in DNA: TGTGCCAGCAGCGTAGGGACAGGGATGGCCGGGGAGCTGTTTTTT. This rearrangement joins TRBV9 to TRBJ2-2; 8 bases map to TRBD1. CDR1 SGDLS and CDR2 YYNGEE come from the germline V gene. The CDR3 contains 15 residues. Trimming at V came to 0 bases and at J to 6 bases, leaving 4 bases not matched to a gene.

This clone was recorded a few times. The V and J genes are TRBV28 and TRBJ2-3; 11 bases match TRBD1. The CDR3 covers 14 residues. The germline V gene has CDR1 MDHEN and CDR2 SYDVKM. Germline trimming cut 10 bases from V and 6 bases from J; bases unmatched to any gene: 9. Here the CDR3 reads CATTGQGASDTQYF. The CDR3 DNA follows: TGTGCCACTACCGGACAGGGGGCTAGTGATACGCAGTATTTT.

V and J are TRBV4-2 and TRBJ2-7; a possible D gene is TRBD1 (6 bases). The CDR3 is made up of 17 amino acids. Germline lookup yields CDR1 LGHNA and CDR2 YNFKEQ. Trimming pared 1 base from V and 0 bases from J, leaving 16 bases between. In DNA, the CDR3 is TGTGCCAGCAGCCAAGGTGTTAGGGGGACGTACTCCTACGAGCAGTACTTC. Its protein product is CASSQGVRGTYSYEQYF.

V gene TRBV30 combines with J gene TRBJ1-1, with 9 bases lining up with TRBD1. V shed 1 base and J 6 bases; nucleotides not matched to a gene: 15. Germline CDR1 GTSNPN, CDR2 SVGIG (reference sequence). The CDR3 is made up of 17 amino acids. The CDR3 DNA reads TGTGCCTGGAGTGCCTTACAGGGGGCGGTTTTGGGAGCTGAAGCTTTCTTT. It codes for CAWSALQGAVLGAEAFF.

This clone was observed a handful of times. The CDR3 region has the DNA TGCGCCAGTTCGGTCGGGGGAGTGGGAGGCTACACCTTC. Its protein product is CASSVGGVGGYTF. The chain carries TRBV5-1 and TRBJ1-2; D is perhaps TRBD1 (5 bases). The V and J ends lost 8 bases and 8 bases respectively, with 19 bases between them. Germline V lookup: CDR1 SGHRS, CDR2 YFSETQ. The CDR3 runs to 13 residues.

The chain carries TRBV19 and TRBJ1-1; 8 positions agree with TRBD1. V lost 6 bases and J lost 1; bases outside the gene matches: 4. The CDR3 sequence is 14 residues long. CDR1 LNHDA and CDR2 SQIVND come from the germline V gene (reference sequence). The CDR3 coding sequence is TGTGCCAGTAGCCCGGACAGGGCGAACACTGAAGCTTTCTTT. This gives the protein CASSPDRANTEAFF.

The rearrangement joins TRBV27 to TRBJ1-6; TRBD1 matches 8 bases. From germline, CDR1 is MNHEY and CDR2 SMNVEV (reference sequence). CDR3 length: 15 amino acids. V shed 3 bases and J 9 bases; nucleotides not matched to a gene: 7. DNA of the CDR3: TGTGCCAGCAGTTTCAGGGGGCTTGGAGGTTCACCCCTCCACTTT. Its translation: CASSFRGLGGSPLHF.

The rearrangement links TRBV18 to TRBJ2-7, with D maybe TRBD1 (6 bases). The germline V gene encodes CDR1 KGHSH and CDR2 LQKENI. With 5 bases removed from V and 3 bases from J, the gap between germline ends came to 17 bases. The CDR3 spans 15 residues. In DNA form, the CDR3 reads TGTGCCAGCTCATTCAACCGGGACACAATCTACGAGCAGTACTTC. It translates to CASSFNRDTIYEQYF.

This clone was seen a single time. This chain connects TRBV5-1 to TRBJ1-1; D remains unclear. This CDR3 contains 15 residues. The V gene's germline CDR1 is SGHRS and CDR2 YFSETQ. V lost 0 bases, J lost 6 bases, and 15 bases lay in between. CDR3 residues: CASSLDWTGKAEAFF. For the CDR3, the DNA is TGCGCCAGCAGCTTGGACTGGACTGGAAAGGCTGAAGCTTTCTTT.

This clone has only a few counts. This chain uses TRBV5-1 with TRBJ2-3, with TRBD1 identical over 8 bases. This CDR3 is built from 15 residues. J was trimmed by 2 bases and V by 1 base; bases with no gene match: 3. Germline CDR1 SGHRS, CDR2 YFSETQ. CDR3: CASSLTGGYTDTQYF. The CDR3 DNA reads TGCGCCAGCAGCTTGACAGGGGGGTACACAGATACGCAGTATTTT.

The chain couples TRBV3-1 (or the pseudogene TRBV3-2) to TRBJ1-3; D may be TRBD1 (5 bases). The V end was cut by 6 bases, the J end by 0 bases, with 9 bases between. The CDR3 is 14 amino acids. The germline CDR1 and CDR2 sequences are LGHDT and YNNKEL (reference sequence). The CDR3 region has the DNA TGTGCCAGCAGGCCCAGGGTCTCTGGAAACACCATATATTTT. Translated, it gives CASRPRVSGNTIYF.

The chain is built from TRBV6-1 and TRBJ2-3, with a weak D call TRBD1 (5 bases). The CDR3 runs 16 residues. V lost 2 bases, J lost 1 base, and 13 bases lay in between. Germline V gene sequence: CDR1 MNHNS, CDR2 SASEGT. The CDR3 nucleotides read TGTGCCAGCAGTGAATCCTCAGGGCGAGGCACAGATACGCAGTATTTT. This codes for CASSESSGRGTDTQYF.

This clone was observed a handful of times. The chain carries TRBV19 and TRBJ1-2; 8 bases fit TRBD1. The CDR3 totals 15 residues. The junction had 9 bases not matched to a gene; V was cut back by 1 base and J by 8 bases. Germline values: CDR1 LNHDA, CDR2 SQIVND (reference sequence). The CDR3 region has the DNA TGTGCCAGTAGTATAGGGTTGGGGACAGGCAACGGCTACACCTTC. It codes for CASSIGLGTGNGYTF. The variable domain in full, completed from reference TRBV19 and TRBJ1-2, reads DGGITQSPKYLFRKEGQNVTLSCEQNLNHDAMYWYRQDPGQGLRLIYYSQIVNDFQKGDIAEGYSVSREKKESFPLTVTSAQKNPTAFYLCASSIGLGTGNGYTFGSGTRLTVV.

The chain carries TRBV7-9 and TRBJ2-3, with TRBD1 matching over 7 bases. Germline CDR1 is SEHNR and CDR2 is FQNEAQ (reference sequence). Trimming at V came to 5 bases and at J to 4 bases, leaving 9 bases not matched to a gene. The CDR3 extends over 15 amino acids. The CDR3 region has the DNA TGTGCCAGCAGCCCGACAGGGAAGGGCTCAGATACGCAGTATTTT. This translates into CASSPTGKGSDTQYF. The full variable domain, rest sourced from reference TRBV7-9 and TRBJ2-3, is DTGVSQNPRHKITKRGQNVTFRCDPISEHNRLYWYRQTLGQGPEFLTYFQNEAQLEKSRLLSDRFSAERPKGSFSTLEIQRTEQGDSAMYLCASSPTGKGSDTQYFGPGTRLTVL.

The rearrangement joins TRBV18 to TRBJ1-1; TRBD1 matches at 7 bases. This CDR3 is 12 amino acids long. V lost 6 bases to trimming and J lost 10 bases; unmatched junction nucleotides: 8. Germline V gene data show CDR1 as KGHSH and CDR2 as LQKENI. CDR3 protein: CASSSDRASAFF. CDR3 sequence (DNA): TGTGCCAGCTCCTCCGACAGGGCCTCAGCTTTCTTT.

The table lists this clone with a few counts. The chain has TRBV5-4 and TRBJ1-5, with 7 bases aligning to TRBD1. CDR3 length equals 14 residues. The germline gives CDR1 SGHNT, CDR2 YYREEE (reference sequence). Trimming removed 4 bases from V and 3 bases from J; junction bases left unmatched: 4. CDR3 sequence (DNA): TGTGCCAGCAGCCCCGGACAGGACAATCAGCCCCAGCATTTT. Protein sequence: CASSPGQDNQPQHF.

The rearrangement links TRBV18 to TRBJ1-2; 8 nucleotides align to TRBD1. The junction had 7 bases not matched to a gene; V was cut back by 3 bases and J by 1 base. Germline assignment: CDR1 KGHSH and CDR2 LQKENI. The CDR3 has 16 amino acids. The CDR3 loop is CASSPQGAGVNYGYTF. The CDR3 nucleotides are TGTGCCAGCTCACCCCAGGGGGCAGGGGTTAACTATGGCTACACCTTC.

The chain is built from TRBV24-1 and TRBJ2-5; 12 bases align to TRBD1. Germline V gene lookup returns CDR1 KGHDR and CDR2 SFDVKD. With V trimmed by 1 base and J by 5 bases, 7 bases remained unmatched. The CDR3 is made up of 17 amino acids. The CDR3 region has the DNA TGTGCCACCAGTGATTTCGGGACAGGGGGCGCGTTGGAGACCCAGTACTTC. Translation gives CATSDFGTGGALETQYF.

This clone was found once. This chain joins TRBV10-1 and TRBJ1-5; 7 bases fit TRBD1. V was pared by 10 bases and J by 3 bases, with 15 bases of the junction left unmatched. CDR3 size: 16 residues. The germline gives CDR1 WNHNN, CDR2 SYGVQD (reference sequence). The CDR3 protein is CATLITGDLLNQPQHF. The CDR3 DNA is TGCGCCACCCTCATAACAGGGGACCTACTCAATCAGCCCCAGCATTTT.

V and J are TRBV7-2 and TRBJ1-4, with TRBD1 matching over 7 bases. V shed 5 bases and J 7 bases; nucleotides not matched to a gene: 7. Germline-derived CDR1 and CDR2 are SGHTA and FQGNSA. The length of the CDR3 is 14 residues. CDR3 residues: CASSPRTGSEKLFF. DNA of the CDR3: TGTGCCAGCAGCCCCCGGACAGGTAGTGAAAAACTGTTTTTT.